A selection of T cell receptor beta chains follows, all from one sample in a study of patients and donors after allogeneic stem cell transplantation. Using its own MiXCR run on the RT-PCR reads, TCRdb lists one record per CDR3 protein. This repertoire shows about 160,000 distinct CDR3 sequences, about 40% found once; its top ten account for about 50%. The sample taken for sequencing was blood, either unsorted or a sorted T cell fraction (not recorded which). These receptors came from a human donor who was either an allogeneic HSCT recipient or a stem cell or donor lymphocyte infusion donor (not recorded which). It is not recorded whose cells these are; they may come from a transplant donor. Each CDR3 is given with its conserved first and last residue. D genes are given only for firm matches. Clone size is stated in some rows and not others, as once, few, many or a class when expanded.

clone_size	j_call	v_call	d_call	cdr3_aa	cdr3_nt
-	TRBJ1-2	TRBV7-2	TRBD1	CASSLAGTGGHGYTF	TGTGCCAGCAGCTTAGCTGGGACAGGGGGCCATGGCTACACCTTC
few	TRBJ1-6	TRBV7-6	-	CASSLAVTSPLHF	TGTGCCAGCAGCTTAGCAGTGACTTCACCCCTCCACTTT
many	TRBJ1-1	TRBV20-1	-	CSAPFGAGGEAFF	TGCAGTGCTCCCTTTGGGGCAGGCGGTGAAGCTTTCTTT
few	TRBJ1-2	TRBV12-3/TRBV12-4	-	CASSSRRAAGYTF	TGTGCCAGCAGTTCTCGGAGGGCGGCTGGCTACACCTTC
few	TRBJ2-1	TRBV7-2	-	CASSLEIEQFF	TGTGCCAGCAGCTTAGAAATTGAGCAGTTCTTC
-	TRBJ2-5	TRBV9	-	CASSVDDYSRTTQYF	TGTGCCAGCAGCGTAGATGATTATTCAAGAACGACCCAGTACTTC
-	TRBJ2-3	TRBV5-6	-	CASSLESGLADTQYF	TGTGCCAGCAGCTTGGAATCTGGTCTGGCAGATACGCAGTATTTT
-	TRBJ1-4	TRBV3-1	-	CASSQNVGVNEKLFF	TGTGCCAGCAGCCAAAATGTGGGGGTTAATGAAAAACTGTTTTTT
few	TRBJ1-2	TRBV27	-	CASSPGLRHGPYYGYTF	TGTGCCAGCAGTCCGGGACTTCGTCATGGCCCCTACTATGGCTACACCTTC
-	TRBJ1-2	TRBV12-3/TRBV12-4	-	CASSLLPSPSGAPSGYTF	TGTGCCAGCAGTTTGCTCCCGAGCCCTTCAGGGGCACCTAGTGGCTACACCTTC
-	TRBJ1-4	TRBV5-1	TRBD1	CASSLTGMDEKLFF	TGCGCCAGCAGCCTGACAGGGATGGATGAAAAACTGTTTTTT
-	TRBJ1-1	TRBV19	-	CVTSTGNLNTEAFF	TGTGTCACCAGTACGGGGAATTTGAACACTGAAGCTTTCTTT
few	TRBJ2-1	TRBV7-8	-	CASSSWDEQFF	TGTGCCAGCAGCTCCTGGGATGAGCAGTTCTTC
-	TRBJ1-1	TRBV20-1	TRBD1	CSARTGGTEAFF	TGCAGTGCTAGGACAGGGGGCACTGAAGCTTTCTTT
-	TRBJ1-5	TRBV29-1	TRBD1	CSVGVGQGNQPQHF	TGCAGCGTTGGGGTCGGACAGGGAAATCAGCCCCAGCATTTT